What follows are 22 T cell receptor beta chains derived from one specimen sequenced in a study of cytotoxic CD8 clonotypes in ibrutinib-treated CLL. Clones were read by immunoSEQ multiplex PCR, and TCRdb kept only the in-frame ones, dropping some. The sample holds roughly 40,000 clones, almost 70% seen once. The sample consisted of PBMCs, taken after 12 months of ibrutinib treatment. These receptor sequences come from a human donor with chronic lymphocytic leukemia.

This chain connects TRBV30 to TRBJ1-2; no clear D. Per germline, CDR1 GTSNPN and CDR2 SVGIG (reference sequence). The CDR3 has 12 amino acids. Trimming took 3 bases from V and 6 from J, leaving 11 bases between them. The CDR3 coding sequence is TGTGCCTGGAGCCAAGGGAGGAATGGCTACACCTTC. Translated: CAWSQGRNGYTF. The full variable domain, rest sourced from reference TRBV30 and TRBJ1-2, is SQTIHQWPATLVQPVGSPLSLECTVEGTSNPNLYWYRQAAGRGLQLLFYSVGIGQISSEVPQNLSASRPQDRQFILSSKKLLLSDSGFYLCAWSQGRNGYTFGSGTRLTVV.

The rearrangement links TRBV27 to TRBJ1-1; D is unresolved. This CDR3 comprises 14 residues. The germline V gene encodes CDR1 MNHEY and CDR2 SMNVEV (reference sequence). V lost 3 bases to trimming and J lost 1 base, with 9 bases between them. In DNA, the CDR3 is TGTGCCAGCAGTTTCTACGGGAAGAACACTGAAGCTTTCTTT. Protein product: CASSFYGKNTEAFF.

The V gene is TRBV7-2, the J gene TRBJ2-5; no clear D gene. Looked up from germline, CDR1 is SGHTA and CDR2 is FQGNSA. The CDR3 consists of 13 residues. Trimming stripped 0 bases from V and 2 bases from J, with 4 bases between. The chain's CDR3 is CASSLARQETQYF. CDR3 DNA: TGTGCCAGCAGCTTAGCTCGGCAAGAGACCCAGTACTTC. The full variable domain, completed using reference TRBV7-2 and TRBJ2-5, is GAGVSQSPSNKVTEKGKDVELRCDPISGHTALYWYRQSLGQGLEFLIYFQGNSAPDKSGLPSDRFSAERTGGSVSTLTIQRTQQEDSAVYLCASSLARQETQYFGPGTRLLVL.

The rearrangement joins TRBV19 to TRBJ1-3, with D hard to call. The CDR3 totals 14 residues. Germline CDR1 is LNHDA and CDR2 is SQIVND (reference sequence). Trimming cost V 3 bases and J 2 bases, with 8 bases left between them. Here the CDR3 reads CASSIRSTGNTIYF. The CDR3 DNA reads TGTGCCAGTAGTATCAGGAGTACTGGAAACACCATATATTTT.

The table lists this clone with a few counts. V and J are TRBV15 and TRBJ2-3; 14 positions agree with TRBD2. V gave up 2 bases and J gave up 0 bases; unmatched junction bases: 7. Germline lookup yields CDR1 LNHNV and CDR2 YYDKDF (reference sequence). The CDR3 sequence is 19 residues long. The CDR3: CATSRKRLAGGISTDTQYF. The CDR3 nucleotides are TGTGCCACCAGCAGAAAACGACTAGCGGGAGGGATTAGCACAGATACGCAGTATTTT.

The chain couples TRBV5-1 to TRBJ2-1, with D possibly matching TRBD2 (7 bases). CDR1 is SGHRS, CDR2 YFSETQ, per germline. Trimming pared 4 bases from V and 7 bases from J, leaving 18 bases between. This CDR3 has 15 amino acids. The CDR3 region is CASSLSGNTGNEQFF. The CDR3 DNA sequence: TGCGCCAGCAGCCTAAGCGGGAACACAGGGAATGAGCAGTTCTTC.

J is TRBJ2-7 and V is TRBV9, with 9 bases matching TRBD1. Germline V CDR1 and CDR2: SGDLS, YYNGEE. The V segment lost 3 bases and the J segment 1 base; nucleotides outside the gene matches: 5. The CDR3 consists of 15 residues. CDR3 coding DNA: TGTGCCAGCAGCGGAGGGACAGGGTTTTCCTACGAGCAGTACTTC. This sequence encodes CASSGGTGFSYEQYF. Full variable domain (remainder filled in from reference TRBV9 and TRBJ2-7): DSGVTQTPKHLITATGQRVTLRCSPRSGDLSVYWYQQSLDQGLQFLIQYYNGEERAKGNILERFSAQQFPDLHSELNLSSLELGDSALYFCASSGGTGFSYEQYFGPGTRLTVT.

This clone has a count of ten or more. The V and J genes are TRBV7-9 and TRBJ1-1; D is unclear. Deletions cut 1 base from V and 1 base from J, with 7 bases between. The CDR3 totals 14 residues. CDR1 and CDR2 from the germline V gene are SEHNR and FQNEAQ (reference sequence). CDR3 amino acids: CASSLGGKNTEAFF. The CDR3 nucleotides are TGTGCCAGCAGCTTAGGTGGGAAGAACACTGAAGCTTTCTTT.

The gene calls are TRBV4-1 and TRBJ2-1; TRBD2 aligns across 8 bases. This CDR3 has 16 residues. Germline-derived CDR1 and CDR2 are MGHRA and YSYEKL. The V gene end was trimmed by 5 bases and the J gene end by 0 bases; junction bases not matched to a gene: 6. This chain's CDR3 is CASSTTSGSSYNEQFF. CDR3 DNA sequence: TGCGCCAGCAGCACCACTAGCGGTAGCTCCTACAATGAGCAGTTCTTC.

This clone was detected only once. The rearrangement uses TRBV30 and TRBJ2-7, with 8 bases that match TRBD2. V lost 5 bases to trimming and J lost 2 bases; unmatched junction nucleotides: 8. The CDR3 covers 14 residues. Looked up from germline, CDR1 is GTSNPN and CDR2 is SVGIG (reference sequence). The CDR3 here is CAWARGGAAYEQYF. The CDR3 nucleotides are TGTGCCTGGGCCCGGGGGGGGGCGGCCTACGAGCAGTACTTC.

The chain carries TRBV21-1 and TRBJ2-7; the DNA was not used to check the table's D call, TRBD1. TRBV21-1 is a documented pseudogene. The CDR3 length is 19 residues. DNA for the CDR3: TGTGCCAGCACCCTACAGGGGATTCTAGGCGGGGACGAAGCCTACGAGCAGTACTTC. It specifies CASTLQGILGGDEAYEQYF.

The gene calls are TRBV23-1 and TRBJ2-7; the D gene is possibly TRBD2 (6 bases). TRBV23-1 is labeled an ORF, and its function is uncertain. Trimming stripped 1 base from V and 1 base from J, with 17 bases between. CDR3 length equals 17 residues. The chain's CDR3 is CASSQFPPGELSYEQYF. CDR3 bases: TGCGCCAGCAGTCAATTCCCGCCGGGGGAACTATCCTACGAGCAGTACTTC.

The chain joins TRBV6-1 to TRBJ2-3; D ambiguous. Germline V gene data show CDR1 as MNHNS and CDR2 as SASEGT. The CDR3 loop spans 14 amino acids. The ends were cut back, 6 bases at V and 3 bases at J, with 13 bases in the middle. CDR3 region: CASSRYTVTDTQYF. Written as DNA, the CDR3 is TGTGCCAGCAGCCGATACACAGTGACAGATACGCAGTATTTT.

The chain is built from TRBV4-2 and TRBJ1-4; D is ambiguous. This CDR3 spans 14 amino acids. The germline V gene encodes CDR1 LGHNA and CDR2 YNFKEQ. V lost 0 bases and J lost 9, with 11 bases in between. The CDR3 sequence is CASSQEGSRKKLFF. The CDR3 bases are TGTGCCAGCAGCCAAGAGGGCAGTAGGAAAAAACTGTTTTTT.

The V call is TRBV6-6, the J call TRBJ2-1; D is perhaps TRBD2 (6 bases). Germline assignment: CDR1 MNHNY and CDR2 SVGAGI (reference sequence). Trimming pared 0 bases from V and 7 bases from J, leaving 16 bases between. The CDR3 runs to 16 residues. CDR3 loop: CASSYSIAEGGNEQFF. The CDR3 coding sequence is TGTGCCAGCAGTTACTCGATAGCGGAGGGAGGAAATGAGCAGTTCTTC.

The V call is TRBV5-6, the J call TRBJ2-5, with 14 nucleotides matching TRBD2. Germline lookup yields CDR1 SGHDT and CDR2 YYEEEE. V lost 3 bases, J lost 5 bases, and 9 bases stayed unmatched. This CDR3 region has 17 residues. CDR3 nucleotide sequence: TGTGCCAGCAGCTCAATACCGGGACTAGCGGGAGTCGAGACCCAGTACTTC. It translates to CASSSIPGLAGVETQYF.

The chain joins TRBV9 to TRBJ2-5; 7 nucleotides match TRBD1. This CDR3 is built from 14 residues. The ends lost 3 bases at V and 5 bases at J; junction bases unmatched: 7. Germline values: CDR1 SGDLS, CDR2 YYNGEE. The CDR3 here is CASSATGRKETQYF. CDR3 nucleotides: TGTGCCAGCAGCGCGACAGGGCGAAAGGAGACCCAGTACTTC.

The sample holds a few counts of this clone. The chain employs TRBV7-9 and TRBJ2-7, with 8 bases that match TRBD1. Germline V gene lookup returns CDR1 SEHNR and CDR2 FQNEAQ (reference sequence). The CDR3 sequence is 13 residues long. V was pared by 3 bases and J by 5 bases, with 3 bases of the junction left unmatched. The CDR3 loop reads CASSFQGANEQYF. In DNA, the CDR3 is TGTGCCAGCAGCTTTCAGGGGGCTAACGAGCAGTACTTC.

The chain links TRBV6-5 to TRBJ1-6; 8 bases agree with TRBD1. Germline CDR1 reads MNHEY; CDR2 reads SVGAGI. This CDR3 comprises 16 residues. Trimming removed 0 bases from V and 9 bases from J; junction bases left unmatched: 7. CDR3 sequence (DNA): TGTGCCAGCAGTTACTCGTCGCAGGGGGCTGTTTCACCCCTCCACTTT. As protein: CASSYSSQGAVSPLHF.

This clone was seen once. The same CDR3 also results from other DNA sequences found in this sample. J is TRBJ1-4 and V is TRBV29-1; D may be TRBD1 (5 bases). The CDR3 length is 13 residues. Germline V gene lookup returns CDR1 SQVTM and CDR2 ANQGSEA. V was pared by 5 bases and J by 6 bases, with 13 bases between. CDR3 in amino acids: CSVRGRGDEKLFF. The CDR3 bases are TGCAGCGTTCGAGGACGGGGGGATGAAAAACTGTTTTTT.

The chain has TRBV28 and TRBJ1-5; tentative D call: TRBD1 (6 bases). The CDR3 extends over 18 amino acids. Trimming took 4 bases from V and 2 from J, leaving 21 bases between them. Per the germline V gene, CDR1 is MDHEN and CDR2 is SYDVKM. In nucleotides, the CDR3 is TGTGCCAGCAGTTCCCCCTCTCTATGGACAGTAGGCAATCAGCCCCAGCATTTT. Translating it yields CASSSPSLWTVGNQPQHF.

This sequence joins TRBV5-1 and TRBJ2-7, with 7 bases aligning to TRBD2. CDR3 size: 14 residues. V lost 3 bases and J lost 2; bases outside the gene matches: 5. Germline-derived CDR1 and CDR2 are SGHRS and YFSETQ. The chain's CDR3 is CASSSAGGAYEQYF. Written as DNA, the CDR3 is TGCGCCAGCAGCTCAGCTGGGGGGGCCTACGAGCAGTACTTC.